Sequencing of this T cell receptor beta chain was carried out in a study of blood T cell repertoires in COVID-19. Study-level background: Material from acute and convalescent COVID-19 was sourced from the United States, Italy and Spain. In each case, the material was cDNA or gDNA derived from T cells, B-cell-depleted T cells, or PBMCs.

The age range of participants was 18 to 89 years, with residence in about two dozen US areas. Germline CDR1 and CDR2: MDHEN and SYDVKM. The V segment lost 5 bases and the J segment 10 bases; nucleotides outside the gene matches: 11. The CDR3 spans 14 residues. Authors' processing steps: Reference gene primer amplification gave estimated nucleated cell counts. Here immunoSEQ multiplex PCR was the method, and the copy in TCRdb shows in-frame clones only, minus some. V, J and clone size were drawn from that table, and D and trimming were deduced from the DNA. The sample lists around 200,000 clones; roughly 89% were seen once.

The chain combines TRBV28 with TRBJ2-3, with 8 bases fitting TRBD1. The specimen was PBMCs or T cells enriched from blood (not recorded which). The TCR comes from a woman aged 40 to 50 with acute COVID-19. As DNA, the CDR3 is TGTGCCAGCAGTGGACAGGGCGGATTTACACCGCAGTATTTT. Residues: CASSGQGGFTPQYF.